This TCR beta chain was captured in a study of technical replicates of blood from a few donors. The table came from immunoSEQ multiplex PCR; TCRdb's copy has only in-frame clones and leaves some out. The sample has tens of thousands of clones; 85% to 95% are singletons. The receptor comes from a human donor in good health. Sequenced sample: T cells isolated from PBMCs.

As DNA, the CDR3 is TGTGCCAGCACTAGGTTCGACGAGCAGTACTTC. Translation: CASTRFDEQYF. The chain links TRBV6-5 to TRBJ2-7; D gene ambiguous. V lost 7 bases to trimming and J lost 5 bases, with 9 bases between them. The CDR3 spans 11 residues. Germline values: CDR1 MNHEY, CDR2 SVGAGI.